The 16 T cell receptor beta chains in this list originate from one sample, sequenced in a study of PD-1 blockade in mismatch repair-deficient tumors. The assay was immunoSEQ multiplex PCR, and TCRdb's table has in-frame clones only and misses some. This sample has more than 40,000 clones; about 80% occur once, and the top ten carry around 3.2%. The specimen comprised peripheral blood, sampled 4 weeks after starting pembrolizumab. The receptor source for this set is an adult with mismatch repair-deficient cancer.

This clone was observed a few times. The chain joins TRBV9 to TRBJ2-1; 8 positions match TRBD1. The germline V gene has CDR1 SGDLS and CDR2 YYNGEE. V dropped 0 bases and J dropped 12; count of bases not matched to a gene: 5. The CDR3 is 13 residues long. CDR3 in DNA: TGTGCCAGCAGCGTAGAAGGGGACAGGTTGCAGTTCTTC. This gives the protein CASSVEGDRLQFF.

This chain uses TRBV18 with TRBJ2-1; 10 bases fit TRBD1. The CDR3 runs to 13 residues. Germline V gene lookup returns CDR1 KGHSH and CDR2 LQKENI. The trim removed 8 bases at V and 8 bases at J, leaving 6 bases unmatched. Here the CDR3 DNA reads TGTGCCAGCGGTCAGGGACAGGGGTATGAGCAGTTCTTC. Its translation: CASGQGQGYEQFF.

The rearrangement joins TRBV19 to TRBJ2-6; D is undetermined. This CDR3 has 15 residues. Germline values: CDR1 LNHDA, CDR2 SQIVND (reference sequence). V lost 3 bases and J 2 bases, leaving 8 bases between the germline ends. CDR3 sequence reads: CASSIRLPGANVLTF. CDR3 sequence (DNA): TGTGCCAGTAGTATCAGGCTTCCTGGGGCCAACGTCCTGACTTTC.

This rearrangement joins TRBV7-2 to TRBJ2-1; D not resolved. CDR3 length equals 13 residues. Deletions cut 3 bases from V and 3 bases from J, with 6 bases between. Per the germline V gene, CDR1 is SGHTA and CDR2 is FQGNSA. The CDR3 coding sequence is TGTGCCAGCAGCTTCAACCTCTACAATGAGCAGTTCTTC. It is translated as CASSFNLYNEQFF.

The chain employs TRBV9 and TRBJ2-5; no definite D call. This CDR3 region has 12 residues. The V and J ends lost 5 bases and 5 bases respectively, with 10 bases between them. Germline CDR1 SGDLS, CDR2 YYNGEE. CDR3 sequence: CASSITEETQYF. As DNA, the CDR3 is TGTGCCAGCAGTATAACAGAGGAGACCCAGTACTTC. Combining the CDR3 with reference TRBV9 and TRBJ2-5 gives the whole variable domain DSGVTQTPKHLITATGQRVTLRCSPRSGDLSVYWYQQSLDQGLQFLIQYYNGEERAKGNILERFSAQQFPDLHSELNLSSLELGDSALYFCASSITEETQYFGPGTRLLVL.

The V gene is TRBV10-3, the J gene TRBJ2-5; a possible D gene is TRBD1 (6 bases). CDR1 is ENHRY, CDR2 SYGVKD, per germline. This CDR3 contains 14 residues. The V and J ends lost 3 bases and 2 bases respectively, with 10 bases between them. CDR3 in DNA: TGTGCCATCAGTGACCGGGGACAACAAGAGACCCAGTACTTC. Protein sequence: CAISDRGQQETQYF.

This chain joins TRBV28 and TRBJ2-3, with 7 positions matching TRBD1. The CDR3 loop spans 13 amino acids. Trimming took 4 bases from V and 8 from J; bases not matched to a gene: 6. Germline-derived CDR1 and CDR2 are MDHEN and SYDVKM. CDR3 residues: CASSSGTVGTQYF. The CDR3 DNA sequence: TGTGCCAGCAGTTCCGGGACAGTTGGTACGCAGTATTTT. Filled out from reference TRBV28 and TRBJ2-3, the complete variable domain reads DVKVTQSSRYLVKRTGEKVFLECVQDMDHENMFWYRQDPGLGLRLIYFSYDVKMKEKGDIPEGYSVSREKKERFSLILESASTNQTSMYLCASSSGTVGTQYFGPGTRLTVL.

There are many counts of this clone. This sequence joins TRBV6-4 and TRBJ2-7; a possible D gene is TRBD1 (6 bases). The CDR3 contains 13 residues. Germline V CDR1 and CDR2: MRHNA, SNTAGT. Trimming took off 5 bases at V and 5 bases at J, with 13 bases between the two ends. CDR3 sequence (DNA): TGTGCCAGCAGTAATACAGGGATCCACGAGCAGTACTTC. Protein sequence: CASSNTGIHEQYF.

In nucleotides, the CDR3 is TGTGCCAGCAGCTTAGATCTCGGAGGCAATCAGCCCCAGCATTTT. Translating gives CASSLDLGGNQPQHF. The chain carries TRBV11-2 and TRBJ1-5; no clear D gene. This CDR3 region has 15 residues. Germline V gene lookup returns CDR1 SGHAT and CDR2 FQNNGV. V lost 0 bases and J lost 2, with 8 bases in between.

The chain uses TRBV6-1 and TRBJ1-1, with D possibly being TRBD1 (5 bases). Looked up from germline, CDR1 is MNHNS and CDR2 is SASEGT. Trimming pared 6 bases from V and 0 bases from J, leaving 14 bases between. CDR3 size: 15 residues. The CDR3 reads CASRPLGGVNTEAFF. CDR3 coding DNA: TGTGCCAGCAGGCCCTTGGGGGGAGTGAACACTGAAGCTTTCTTT.

CDR3 DNA sequence: TGCGCCAGCAGCCGAGTAGGACTAAGGGTAGACCATGAGCAGTTCTTC. Its translation is CASSRVGLRVDHEQFF. V gene TRBV4-3 combines with J gene TRBJ2-1; a possible D gene is TRBD2 (6 bases). Germline values: CDR1 LGHNA, CDR2 YSLEER. This CDR3 is built from 16 residues. The V gene lost 4 bases and the J gene lost 8 bases, with 21 bases spanning the gap.

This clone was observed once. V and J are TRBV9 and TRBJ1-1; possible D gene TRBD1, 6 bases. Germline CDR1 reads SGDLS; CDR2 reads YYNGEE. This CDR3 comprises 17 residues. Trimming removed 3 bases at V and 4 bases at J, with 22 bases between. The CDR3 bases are TGTGCCAGCAGCGATAGCCCAGACAGGACGGTTGGCACTGAAGCTTTCTTT. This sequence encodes CASSDSPDRTVGTEAFF.

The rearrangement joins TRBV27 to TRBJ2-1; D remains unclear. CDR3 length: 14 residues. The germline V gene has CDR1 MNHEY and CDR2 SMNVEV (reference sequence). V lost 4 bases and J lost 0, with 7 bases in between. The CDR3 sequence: CASSWTSSYNEQFF. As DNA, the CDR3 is TGTGCCAGCAGTTGGACGAGCTCCTACAATGAGCAGTTCTTC.

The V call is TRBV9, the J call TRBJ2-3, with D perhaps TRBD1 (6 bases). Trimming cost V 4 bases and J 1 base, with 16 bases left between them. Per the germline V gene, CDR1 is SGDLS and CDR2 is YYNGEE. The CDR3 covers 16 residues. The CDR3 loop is CASSQGLRQGTDTQYF. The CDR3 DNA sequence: TGTGCCAGCAGCCAGGGGCTGCGGCAGGGCACAGATACGCAGTATTTT. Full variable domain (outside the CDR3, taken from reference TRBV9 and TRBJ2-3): DSGVTQTPKHLITATGQRVTLRCSPRSGDLSVYWYQQSLDQGLQFLIQYYNGEERAKGNILERFSAQQFPDLHSELNLSSLELGDSALYFCASSQGLRQGTDTQYFGPGTRLTVL.

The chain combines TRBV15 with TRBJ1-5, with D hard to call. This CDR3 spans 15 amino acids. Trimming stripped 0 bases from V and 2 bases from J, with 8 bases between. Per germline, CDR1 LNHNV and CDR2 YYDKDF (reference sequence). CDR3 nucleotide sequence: TGTGCCACCAGCAGAGATGGACGGCGCAATCAGCCCCAGCATTTT. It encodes CATSRDGRRNQPQHF.

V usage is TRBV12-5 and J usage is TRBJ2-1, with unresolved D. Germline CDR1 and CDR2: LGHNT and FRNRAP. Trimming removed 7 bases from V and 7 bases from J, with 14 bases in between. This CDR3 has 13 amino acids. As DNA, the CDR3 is TGTGCTAGTGCCTTAGGAGCCGTGAATGAGCAGTTCTTC. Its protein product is CASALGAVNEQFF.